These T cell receptor beta chains were read from a single sample in a study of blood T cell repertoires in COVID-19. Some clones are missing from TCRdb's copy, which holds only in-frame ones; the method was immunoSEQ multiplex PCR. The profile shows hundreds of thousands of clones, roughly 86% of them singletons. Sample: PBMCs or T cells enriched from blood (not recorded which). These receptors were taken from a woman aged 18-30 years who had recovered from COVID-19. The CDR3 runs from the conserved cysteine through the conserved F or W. The D gene is left open where the match is weak. Some rows mark clone size as missing; the rest say once, few, many or name a class of expanded clone.

TRBD2,TRBV4-3,-,TRBJ2-2,CASSPRLAGAGGTGELFF,TGCGCCAGCAGCCCGAGACTAGCGGGAGCGGGGGGCACCGGGGAGCTGTTTTTT
TRBD1,TRBV5-1,-,TRBJ2-7,CASSFAYRGSQAYEQYF,TGCGCCAGCAGCTTCGCCTACAGGGGAAGTCAAGCGTACGAGCAGTACTTC
-,TRBV9,many,TRBJ2-1,CASSVYEGEAYNEQFF,TGTGCCAGCAGCGTATATGAGGGAGAGGCCTACAATGAGCAGTTCTTC
TRBD2,TRBV11-3,-,TRBJ2-1,CASSLGGLAGGDEQFF,TGTGCCAGCAGCTTGGGAGGCCTAGCGGGTGGTGATGAGCAGTTCTTC
-,TRBV28,many,TRBJ1-2,CASSFDSEIYGYTF,TGTGCCAGCAGTTTTGATAGCGAGATCTATGGCTACACCTTC
-,TRBV24-1,-,TRBJ2-5,CATSVGTQETQYF,TGTGCCACCAGTGTAGGGACTCAAGAGACCCAGTACTTC
TRBD1,TRBV7-8,-,TRBJ1-2,CASSPRGQRLYGYTF,TGTGCCAGCAGCCCCCGGGGACAGAGACTGTATGGCTACACCTTC
-,TRBV19,-,TRBJ2-7,CASSPRDIRYEQYF,TGTGCCAGTAGTCCCCGGGACATACGCTACGAGCAGTACTTC
-,TRBV3-1/TRBV3-2,-,TRBJ2-7,CASSQDSGDLYEQYF,TGTGCCAGCAGCCAAGATTCAGGGGATCTATACGAGCAGTACTTC
TRBD1,TRBV7-2,once,TRBJ1-2,CASSSRTGAYGYTF,TGTGCCAGCAGCTCAAGGACAGGGGCCTATGGCTACACCTTC
-,TRBV20-1,-,TRBJ1-2,CSASSGNYGYTF,TGCAGTGCTAGTTCCGGGAACTATGGCTACACCTTC
-,TRBV6-2/TRBV6-3,-,TRBJ1-2,CASSSTGFGYTF,TGTGCCAGCAGCTCGACAGGTTTTGGCTACACCTTC
TRBD2,TRBV6-7,-,TRBJ2-7,CASSDPSGGLFYEQYF,TGTGCCAGCAGTGACCCTAGCGGGGGGCTCTTCTACGAGCAGTACTTC
-,TRBV7-6,-,TRBJ1-4,CASSLAQGTTNEKLFF,TGTGCCAGCAGCTTAGCACAGGGAACAACTAATGAAAAACTGTTTTTT
-,TRBV3-1/TRBV3-2,-,TRBJ2-3,CASSQGLGSGDTQYF,TGTGCCAGCAGCCAAGGTCTCGGGAGTGGAGATACGCAGTATTTT
-,TRBV19,-,TRBJ1-2,CASSISGSLLGYGYTF,TGTGCCAGTAGTATTAGCGGCAGCCTTTTGGGCTATGGCTACACCTTC
-,TRBV5-4,-,TRBJ2-2,CASSLEVAAGELFF,TGTGCCAGCAGCTTGGAGGTGGCGGCCGGGGAGCTGTTTTTT
TRBD1,TRBV7-6,-,TRBJ1-1,CASSPQGAMILSNTEAFF,TGTGCCAGCAGTCCACAGGGGGCGATGATACTTTCGAACACTGAAGCTTTCTTT
TRBD1,TRBV5-6,-,TRBJ1-2,CASSSIQGGNGYTF,TGTGCCAGCAGCTCGATACAGGGGGGGAATGGCTACACCTTC
TRBD1,TRBV28,-,TRBJ2-3,CASSGQGRFSADTQYF,TGTGCCAGTTCGGGACAGGGCAGATTTTCGGCAGATACGCAGTATTTT
TRBD1,TRBV5-1,-,TRBJ2-7,CASSLRTGTYEQYF,TGCGCCAGCAGCCTACGGACAGGGACCTACGAGCAGTACTTC
-,TRBV11-2,-,TRBJ2-2,CASDSLAGPGELFF,TGTGCCAGCGACTCCCTGGCCGGCCCCGGGGAGCTGTTTTTT
-,TRBV2,-,TRBJ2-3,CASSNNQRPYHGTQYF,TGTGCCAGCAGCAACAATCAGCGGCCCTATCACGGTACGCAGTATTTT
TRBD2,TRBV19,-,TRBJ2-1,CASRPGPSGSSYNEQFF,TGTGCCAGCAGACCTGGCCCTAGCGGAAGCTCCTACAATGAGCAGTTCTTC
TRBD1,TRBV7-9,-,TRBJ2-1,CASFGDRYVGEQFF,TGTGCCAGTTTCGGGGACAGGTACGTGGGGGAGCAGTTCTTC
-,TRBV28,-,TRBJ1-5,CASSLDPQGGNQPQHF,TGTGCCAGCAGTTTAGACCCTCAGGGCGGCAATCAGCCCCAGCATTTT
-,TRBV19,-,TRBJ1-2,CASSNIPERYYGYTF,TGTGCCAGTAGTAATATCCCCGAGAGATACTATGGCTACACCTTC
TRBD2,TRBV7-2,-,TRBJ2-7,CASSFLAGFTYEQYF,TGTGCCAGCAGCTTTCTAGCGGGATTCACCTACGAGCAGTACTTC
-,TRBV15,-,TRBJ1-4,CATSHLQGRANEKLFF,TGTGCCACCAGCCACCTACAGGGAAGGGCTAATGAAAAACTGTTTTTT
TRBD1,TRBV7-9,-,TRBJ1-2,CASSLDRGRDGYTF,TGTGCCAGCAGCTTAGACAGGGGGCGCGACGGCTACACCTTC
TRBD1,TRBV11-1,-,TRBJ2-3,CASSRPRTGETDTQYF,TGTGCCAGCAGCCGTCCTAGGACAGGGGAAACAGATACGCAGTATTTT
TRBD2,TRBV28,once,TRBJ2-3,CASSRMLAGGTDTQYF,TGTGCCAGCAGCCGCATGCTAGCGGGGGGCACAGATACGCAGTATTTT